This TCR beta chain was sequenced for a study of control samples from healthy donors and cancer patients. TCRdb keeps only in-frame clones here, not all; method: immunoSEQ multiplex PCR. The table lists roughly 160,000 clones, just over 85% of them singletons. This CDR3 region has 18 residues. The V gene end was trimmed by 4 bases and the J gene end by 5 bases; junction bases not matched to a gene: 14. Germline V lookup: CDR1 LGHDT, CDR2 YNNKEL (reference sequence). Sequenced input: blood. The chain is built from TRBV3-1 (or the pseudogene TRBV3-2) and TRBJ2-3; 11 bases are a match to TRBD2. The TCR was taken from a young woman in good health. CDR3 sequence reads: CASSPRDSGRAGQDTQYF. CDR3 in DNA: TGTGCCAGCAGCCCCCGGGATAGCGGGAGGGCCGGGCAAGATACGCAGTATTTT.